The clone carrying this T cell receptor (beta chain) was counted a few times. The data belong to a study of response to subunit inactivated influenza vaccine. V lost 5 bases, J lost 5 bases, and 5 bases stayed unmatched. CDR3 length equals 13 residues. MiXCR, run by TCRdb on the RT-PCR reads, gives a single entry per CDR3 protein. The sample lists more than 450,000 distinct CDR3 sequences; roughly 10% were seen once. This same sample was also taken into another study, of T cells expressing NK-cell markers. From that second work: The authors made TCR beta cDNA libraries by 5'RACE template switching. This switching added a universal primer site and UMIs. Cells sorted as CD3+CD56+NKG2C+, CD3+CD56+NKG2C- and CD3+CD56-NKG2C+ T cells supplied the TCR beta repertoires. Serological testing identified most of the eight sequenced donors as HCMV-seropositive and one as seronegative. About 1.0-7.0% of CD8+ T cells in more than 5 donors belonged to dominant NKG2C+ clonotypes.

V gene TRBV12-3 or TRBV12-4 combines with J gene TRBJ1-2; 7 bases match TRBD1. The specimen comprised PBMCs from blood, sampled on the day of vaccination. This receptor was identified in a man aged 50 or older who received an inactivated influenza vaccine. The CDR3 nucleotides are TGTGCCAGCAGTCCTGACAGGGAATATGGCTACACCTTC. Translated, it gives CASSPDREYGYTF.